The 27 T cell receptor beta chains presented below share a single source sample, sequenced in a study of blood T cell repertoires in COVID-19. TCRdb's table, derived via immunoSEQ multiplex PCR, lists solely in-frame clones and lacks some. Counted here are around 260,000 clones, 86% occurring once; the ten biggest clones make up 2.5% to 3%. Sequenced: peripheral blood. The receptor source for this set is a woman in her twenties or thirties with active or convalescent COVID-19.

This chain connects TRBV5-1 to TRBJ2-3; no firm D call. Germline CDR1 is SGHRS and CDR2 is YFSETQ. This CDR3 contains 13 residues. V lost 4 bases and J 3 bases, leaving 9 bases between the germline ends. This CDR3 is CASSAVITDTQYF. CDR3 nucleotides: TGCGCCAGCAGCGCGGTGATTACAGATACGCAGTATTTT. The full variable domain, completed using reference TRBV5-1 and TRBJ2-3, is KAGVTQTPRYLIKTRGQQVTLSCSPISGHRSVSWYQQTPGQGLQFLFEYFSETQRNKGNFPGRFSGRQFSNSRSEMNVSTLELGDSALYLCASSAVITDTQYFGPGTRLTVL.

The genes are TRBV10-2 and TRBJ2-7; the match to TRBD1 covers 9 bases. Trimming at V came to 2 bases and at J to 1 base, leaving 3 bases not matched to a gene. Germline V gene sequence: CDR1 WSHSY, CDR2 SAAADI. The length of the CDR3 is 15 residues. The CDR3 DNA reads TGCGCCAGCAGTGAGCCCGGGACAGGGTCCTACGAGCAGTACTTC. It translates to CASSEPGTGSYEQYF.

The chain's CDR3 is CASSISGRSNYGYTF. The CDR3 region has the DNA TGTGCCAGTAGTATAAGCGGACGGTCTAACTATGGCTACACCTTC. The rearrangement joins TRBV19 to TRBJ1-2; D gene unclear. With 2 bases removed from V and 0 bases from J, the gap between germline ends came to 10 bases. This CDR3 contains 15 residues. The germline V gene encodes CDR1 LNHDA and CDR2 SQIVND (reference sequence). The full variable domain, rest sourced from reference TRBV19 and TRBJ1-2, is DGGITQSPKYLFRKEGQNVTLSCEQNLNHDAMYWYRQDPGQGLRLIYYSQIVNDFQKGDIAEGYSVSREKKESFPLTVTSAQKNPTAFYLCASSISGRSNYGYTFGSGTRLTVV.

J is TRBJ1-5 and V is TRBV2; D may be TRBD1 (5 bases). CDR1 and CDR2 (germline): SNHLY, FYNNEI. With 7 bases removed from V and 1 base from J, the gap between germline ends came to 14 bases. CDR3 length equals 15 residues. The CDR3 bases are TGTGCCAGCACCGTTACACCAGGGAGCAATCAGCCCCAGCATTTT. This sequence encodes CASTVTPGSNQPQHF.

This clone has a handful of counts. The gene calls are TRBV9 and TRBJ1-3; the match to TRBD1 covers 7 bases. Germline V gene data show CDR1 as SGDLS and CDR2 as YYNGEE. J was trimmed by 2 bases and V by 4 bases; bases with no gene match: 6. The CDR3 totals 15 residues. This CDR3 reads CASSLRDSPGNTIYF. The CDR3 bases are TGTGCCAGCAGCCTAAGGGACAGTCCTGGAAACACCATATATTTT. Full variable domain (remainder filled in from reference TRBV9 and TRBJ1-3): DSGVTQTPKHLITATGQRVTLRCSPRSGDLSVYWYQQSLDQGLQFLIQYYNGEERAKGNILERFSAQQFPDLHSELNLSSLELGDSALYFCASSLRDSPGNTIYFGEGSWLTVV.

The chain employs TRBV19 and TRBJ2-4; D is perhaps TRBD2 (5 bases). The germline V and J ends were trimmed by 3 bases and 7 bases, with 19 bases remaining between them. The V gene's germline CDR1 is LNHDA and CDR2 SQIVND (reference sequence). The CDR3 runs to 16 residues. CDR3: CASSISAGLVGNIQYF. CDR3 in DNA: TGTGCCAGTAGTATCTCGGCGGGCCTGGTTGGGAACATTCAGTACTTC.

The chain links TRBV27 to TRBJ2-7, with a weak D call TRBD2 (5 bases). V dropped 5 bases and J dropped 3 bases, with 17 bases sitting between them. Germline V gene lookup returns CDR1 MNHEY and CDR2 SMNVEV (reference sequence). This CDR3 is 15 amino acids long. CDR3 coding DNA: TGTGCCAGCAGTCCGTCTGTTAGAGGGAACTACGAGCAGTACTTC. Its protein is CASSPSVRGNYEQYF.

V gene TRBV5-1 combines with J gene TRBJ2-7; a weak D match, TRBD2 (7 bases). The CDR3 sequence is 15 residues long. V was cut by 0 bases and J by 4 bases, with 14 bases left in between. Germline V gives CDR1 SGHRS, CDR2 YFSETQ. CDR3 region: CASSLAAGDNYEQYF. The CDR3 DNA follows: TGCGCCAGCAGCTTGGCGGCGGGGGACAATTACGAGCAGTACTTC.

The chain has TRBV5-1 and TRBJ2-7; 8 nucleotides agree with TRBD1. The J segment lost 5 bases and the V segment lost 4 bases, leaving 11 bases of the junction unmatched. The CDR3 length is 15 residues. Germline-derived CDR1 and CDR2 are SGHRS and YFSETQ. CDR3 coding DNA: TGCGCCAGCAGCCGTTGGGCAGGGGGCGAGCACGAGCAGTACTTC. This encodes CASSRWAGGEHEQYF.

This clone has just a few counts. The V gene is TRBV6-1, the J gene TRBJ1-1, with 11 bases lining up with TRBD1. The CDR3 extends over 18 amino acids. Trimming removed 2 bases from V and 0 bases from J; junction bases left unmatched: 8. Per the germline V gene, CDR1 is MNHNS and CDR2 is SASEGT. The CDR3 DNA is TGTGCCAGCAGTGAAATAGGACAGGGGGCTGTAATGAACACTGAAGCTTTCTTT. As protein: CASSEIGQGAVMNTEAFF.

V usage is TRBV9 and J usage is TRBJ2-2; TRBD1 aligns across 7 bases. This CDR3 has 16 amino acids. Germline V gene lookup returns CDR1 SGDLS and CDR2 YYNGEE. V was clipped by 4 bases and J by 5 bases; unmatched bases: 11. The CDR3, as DNA: TGTGCCAGCAGCCCCTGGACAGGCGGAGGAACCGGGGAGCTGTTTTTT. Its protein is CASSPWTGGGTGELFF.

CDR3 protein: CASSQRGGGGEKLFF. As DNA, the CDR3 is TGCGCCAGCAGCCAAAGGGGAGGCGGTGGTGAAAAACTGTTTTTT. The rearrangement uses TRBV4-3 and TRBJ1-4; D is possibly TRBD1 (5 bases). CDR1 and CDR2 (germline): LGHNA, YSLEER. V lost 2 bases to trimming and J lost 7 bases, with 14 bases between them. CDR3 size: 15 residues.

V and J are TRBV28 and TRBJ1-1, with 9 bases fitting TRBD1. The CDR3 has 15 amino acids. After removal of 11 bases from V and 4 bases from J, the junction contained 14 bases not matched to a gene. CDR1 MDHEN and CDR2 SYDVKM come from the germline V gene. CDR3 amino acids: CAGNSLQGAVTEAFF. CDR3 DNA sequence: TGTGCCGGAAATAGTTTACAGGGGGCGGTCACTGAAGCTTTCTTT.

The chain recombines TRBV7-2 with TRBJ1-6, with 7 positions matching TRBD1. The CDR3 has 16 residues. Trimming removed 1 base from V and 4 bases from J; junction bases left unmatched: 4. Germline CDR1 SGHTA, CDR2 FQGNSA. The CDR3 coding sequence is TGTGCCAGCAGCTTAGTAGGGGGCTTGTATAATTCACCCCTCCACTTT. This sequence encodes CASSLVGGLYNSPLHF.

The DNA for the CDR3 is TGCGCCAGCAGCTTGGCTCTAGCGACGGAGACCCAGTACTTC. Residues: CASSLALATETQYF. The chain uses TRBV5-1 and TRBJ2-5, with D perhaps TRBD2 (6 bases). V was pared by 0 bases and J by 5 bases, with 11 bases between. The germline gives CDR1 SGHRS, CDR2 YFSETQ. The CDR3 is 14 residues long.

This chain links TRBV5-1 with TRBJ1-1; D might be TRBD1 (6 bases). The germline V and J ends were trimmed by 0 bases and 6 bases, with 18 bases remaining between them. This CDR3 spans 16 amino acids. CDR1 and CDR2 (germline): SGHRS, YFSETQ. CDR3 DNA sequence: TGCGCCAGCAGCTTGGAGGCAGGGGACCCAACGTCTGAAGCTTTCTTT. Residues: CASSLEAGDPTSEAFF.

In regard to this clone: Germline is not matched at one junction end, which may reflect a read error. V gene TRBV30 combines with J gene TRBJ1-5, with 9 bases fitting TRBD1. There are 15 residues in the CDR3. Germline CDR1 reads GTSNPN; CDR2 reads SVGIG (reference sequence). The CDR3 region has the DNA TGTGCCTGGAACGAGGGACAGGGCAAAAATCAGGCCCAGCATTTT. Translated: CAWNEGQGKNQAQHF.

This rearrangement joins TRBV25-1 to TRBJ1-1, with D possibly being TRBD1 (6 bases). V was cut by 3 bases and J by 7 bases, with 9 bases left in between. The CDR3 spans 12 residues. Germline V gene sequence: CDR1 MGHDK, CDR2 SYGVNS. CDR3 sequence: CASSDNRVEAFF. In DNA form, the CDR3 reads TGTGCCAGCAGTGATAACAGGGTTGAAGCTTTCTTT. Complete variable domain (other parts from reference TRBV25-1 and TRBJ1-1): EADIYQTPRYLVIGTGKKITLECSQTMGHDKMYWYQQDPGMELHLIHYSYGVNSTEKGDLSSESTVSRIRTEHFPLTLESARPSHTSQYLCASSDNRVEAFFGQGTRLTVV.

This clone occurred once. The chain employs TRBV11-3 and TRBJ2-1; 14 positions match TRBD2. V shed 5 bases, J shed 3 bases, and the junction held 3 bases outside the gene matches. Germline CDR1 SGHNT, CDR2 YENEEA. This CDR3 region has 16 residues. The CDR3, as DNA: TGTGCCAGCAGCCCTGGGACTAGCGGGGGCTACAATGAGCAGTTCTTC. The encoded protein is CASSPGTSGGYNEQFF.

J is TRBJ2-5 and V is TRBV15, with a weak D call TRBD2 (7 bases). Trimming removed 3 bases from V and 4 bases from J, with 21 bases in between. The germline V gene has CDR1 LNHNV and CDR2 YYDKDF (reference sequence). The CDR3 spans 17 residues. The CDR3 DNA reads as TGTGCCACCAGCAGGGCTGCCTCGGGCGGGGGCGGAGAGACCCAGTACTTC. Amino acid sequence: CATSRAASGGGGETQYF.

The chain has TRBV12-3 or TRBV12-4 and TRBJ1-1, with D hard to call. Trimming cost V 3 bases and J 3 bases, with 8 bases left between them. This CDR3 spans 13 amino acids. The CDR3 sequence: CASSFSRYTEAFF. In nucleotides, the CDR3 is TGTGCCAGCAGTTTCTCGCGGTACACTGAAGCTTTCTTT.

The chain carries TRBV10-3 and TRBJ1-1, with 8 bases that match TRBD1. J lost 3 bases, V lost 10 bases, and 10 bases had no gene match. CDR1 ENHRY and CDR2 SYGVKD come from the germline V gene. The CDR3 contains 14 residues. The CDR3 DNA is TGTGCCACAGCCCAGGGGGCGCGGGACACTGAAGCTTTCTTT. It codes for CATAQGARDTEAFF.

The chain carries TRBV7-9 and TRBJ1-3; TRBD1 agrees at 8 bases. The germline V gene encodes CDR1 SEHNR and CDR2 FQNEAQ (reference sequence). Unmatched junction bases numbered 15, after V lost 5 bases and J lost 0 bases. The CDR3 consists of 19 residues. CDR3 sequence: CASSHRERTGIFSGNTIYF. In DNA, the CDR3 is TGTGCCAGCAGCCACCGCGAGCGGACAGGGATCTTCTCTGGAAACACCATATATTTT.

In nucleotides, the CDR3 is TGTGCCAGCAGTTTAGGCAGGATGGGTGGCTACACCTTC. Encoded protein: CASSLGRMGGYTF. The chain has TRBV28 and TRBJ1-2; D unclear. V gave up 2 bases and J gave up 7 bases, with 11 bases separating them. The CDR3 spans 13 residues. Looked up from germline, CDR1 is MDHEN and CDR2 is SYDVKM.

The rearrangement links TRBV9 to TRBJ2-3; possibly TRBD2 for D (5 bases). V lost 3 bases and J lost 1, with 12 bases in between. CDR3 length: 15 amino acids. Looked up from germline, CDR1 is SGDLS and CDR2 is YYNGEE. For the CDR3, the DNA is TGTGCCAGCAGCGGGATGATCGGGGGCACAGATACGCAGTATTTT. Amino acid sequence: CASSGMIGGTDTQYF.

The chain is built from TRBV28 and TRBJ1-6; D perhaps matches TRBD1 (6 bases). The CDR3 sequence is 14 residues long. The V gene's germline CDR1 is MDHEN and CDR2 SYDVKM. V was clipped by 8 bases and J by 9 bases, with 17 bases between them. The CDR3 nucleotides read TGTGCCAGCGTTCCTGGGACAATCGCTTCACCCCTCCACTTT. Translating it yields CASVPGTIASPLHF.

The CDR3 coding sequence is TGTGCCAGCAGCTCCCACTCCTTGTACCAAGAGACCCAGTACTTC. It is translated as CASSSHSLYQETQYF. The genes are TRBV9 and TRBJ2-5; D uncertain. This CDR3 region has 15 residues. The germline CDR1 and CDR2 sequences are SGDLS and YYNGEE. Trimming stripped 4 bases from V and 0 bases from J, with 13 bases between.